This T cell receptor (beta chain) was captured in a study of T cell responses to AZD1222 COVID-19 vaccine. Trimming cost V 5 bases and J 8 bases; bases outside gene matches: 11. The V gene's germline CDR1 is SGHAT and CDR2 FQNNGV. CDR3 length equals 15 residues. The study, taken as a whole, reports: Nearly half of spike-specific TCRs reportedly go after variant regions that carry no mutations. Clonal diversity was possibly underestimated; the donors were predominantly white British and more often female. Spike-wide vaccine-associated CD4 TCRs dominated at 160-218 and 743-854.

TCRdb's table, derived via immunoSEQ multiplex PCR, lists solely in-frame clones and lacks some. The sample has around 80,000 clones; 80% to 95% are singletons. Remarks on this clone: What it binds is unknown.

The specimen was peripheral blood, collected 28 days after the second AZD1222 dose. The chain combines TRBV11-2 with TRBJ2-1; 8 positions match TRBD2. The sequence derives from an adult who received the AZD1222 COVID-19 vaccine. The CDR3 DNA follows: TGTGCCAGCAGCCGAGCTGGACTAGCTACGGATGAGCAGTTCTTC. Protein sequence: CASSRAGLATDEQFF.